The 26 T cell receptor beta chains listed next were all sequenced from one sample in a study of blood T cell repertoires in COVID-19. Sequencing used immunoSEQ multiplex PCR; TCRdb keeps in-frame clones, though not all of them. The sample has around 200,000 clones, around nine tenths seen once. Sequences were obtained from peripheral blood. These receptors came from a man aged 35 to 55 with acute or convalescent COVID-19.

The table lists this clone with a few counts. The rearrangement links TRBV6-5 to TRBJ1-4, with D perhaps matching TRBD1 (5 bases). This CDR3 has 14 amino acids. The germline V gene encodes CDR1 MNHEY and CDR2 SVGAGI. With 6 bases removed from V and 0 bases from J, the gap between germline ends came to 8 bases. The CDR3 reads CASRRTPTNEKLFF. For the CDR3, the DNA is TGTGCCAGCAGACGGACACCAACTAATGAAAAACTGTTTTTT.

Comments on this clone: This sample also contains other DNA sequences that code for the same CDR3. The rearrangement uses TRBV19 and TRBJ2-7; D gene uncertain. Germline CDR1 is LNHDA and CDR2 is SQIVND (reference sequence). This CDR3 contains 14 residues. Deletions cut 1 base from V and 0 bases from J, with 7 bases between. CDR3 DNA sequence: TGTGCCAGTAGTATAGGCGGAAGCTCCTACGAGCAGTACTTC. Protein sequence: CASSIGGSSYEQYF.

Here the CDR3 reads CASRDGAGRNEQFF. For the CDR3, the DNA is TGTGCCAGCAGGGACGGGGCAGGGAGGAATGAGCAGTTCTTC. The chain links TRBV6-5 to TRBJ2-1; perhaps TRBD2 as D (6 bases). Trimming cost V 6 bases and J 7 bases, with 16 bases left between them. CDR1 is MNHEY, CDR2 SVGAGI, per germline. The CDR3 is 14 residues long.

The V and J genes are TRBV18 and TRBJ2-2; D perhaps matches TRBD2 (6 bases). V was pared by 6 bases and J by 3 bases, with 14 bases between. Per the germline V gene, CDR1 is KGHSH and CDR2 is LQKENI. This CDR3 is 15 amino acids long. The CDR3 is CASSSREPYTGELFF. CDR3 nucleotides: TGTGCCAGCTCTTCCCGGGAGCCGTACACCGGGGAGCTGTTTTTT.

In its sample, this clone was seen a few times. V and J are TRBV6-5 and TRBJ1-1; D not certain. This CDR3 region has 14 residues. Trimming cost V 4 bases and J 1 base, with 10 bases left between them. Germline CDR1 MNHEY, CDR2 SVGAGI. The CDR3 region is CASSFLRGNTEAFF. DNA of the CDR3: TGTGCCAGCAGTTTCCTACGGGGGAACACTGAAGCTTTCTTT.

This clone was observed a handful of times. The chain employs TRBV7-2 and TRBJ2-3; 7 bases align to TRBD2. CDR3 length: 14 amino acids. J lost 6 bases, V lost 5 bases, and 8 bases had no gene match. Germline V gene sequence: CDR1 SGHTA, CDR2 FQGNSA. CDR3 nucleotide sequence: TGTGCCAGCAGCCCCGGACTAGGAGCGGATACGCAGTATTTT. As protein: CASSPGLGADTQYF.

The J gene is TRBJ2-5, the V gene TRBV19; 10 bases match TRBD1. This CDR3 region has 14 residues. Germline CDR1 reads LNHDA; CDR2 reads SQIVND (reference sequence). Trimming cost V 6 bases and J 4 bases; bases outside gene matches: 5. The CDR3 spells CASSRGQGLETQYF. The DNA for the CDR3 is TGTGCCAGTAGCCGGGGACAGGGGTTAGAGACCCAGTACTTC. Variable domain in full (rest from reference TRBV19 and TRBJ2-5): DGGITQSPKYLFRKEGQNVTLSCEQNLNHDAMYWYRQDPGQGLRLIYYSQIVNDFQKGDIAEGYSVSREKKESFPLTVTSAQKNPTAFYLCASSRGQGLETQYFGPGTRLLVL.

This chain joins TRBV18 and TRBJ1-2, with a possible D match to TRBD1 (6 bases). Trimming shortened V by 0 bases and J by 0 bases, and 14 bases separated the two germline ends. Germline lookup yields CDR1 KGHSH and CDR2 LQKENI. This CDR3 is built from 17 residues. The CDR3 nucleotides are TGTGCCAGCTCACCACCCAGCAGGGGTCGAGCTAACTATGGCTACACCTTC. Residues: CASSPPSRGRANYGYTF.

The genes are TRBV7-9 and TRBJ2-1; D perhaps matches TRBD1 (6 bases). The CDR3 totals 13 residues. CDR1 and CDR2 (germline): SEHNR, FQNEAQ (reference sequence). V was clipped by 3 bases and J by 8 bases, with 11 bases between them. The CDR3, as DNA: TGTGCCAGCAGCTTCGGCCAGGGGTATGAGCAGTTCTTC. It is translated as CASSFGQGYEQFF.

V is TRBV3-1 (or the pseudogene TRBV3-2) and J is TRBJ1-5; D perhaps matches TRBD1 (5 bases). The germline V and J ends were trimmed by 0 bases and 16 bases, with 31 bases remaining between them. The CDR3 contains 18 residues. Germline CDR1 reads LGHDT; CDR2 reads YNNKEL (reference sequence). The CDR3 DNA follows: TGTGCCAGCAGCCAAGATCTAGTTGAGTCTAATCATCAGGGAAAGGGTCATTTT. This sequence encodes CASSQDLVESNHQGKGHF.

The chain joins TRBV5-6 to TRBJ1-3; no reliable D call. The CDR3 has 15 residues. Trimming cost V 4 bases and J 4 bases, with 15 bases left between them. Germline V gene lookup returns CDR1 SGHDT and CDR2 YYEEEE. The CDR3 nucleotides read TGTGCCAGCAGCCTCTGGCGGGCAATGGGAAACACCATATATTTT. Translating gives CASSLWRAMGNTIYF.

This chain links TRBV5-1 with TRBJ1-1; D is undetermined. The CDR3 is 13 residues long. CDR1 and CDR2 from the germline V gene are SGHRS and YFSETQ. The V end was cut by 3 bases, the J end by 1 base, with 7 bases between. CDR3 coding DNA: TGCGCCAGCAGCTATGGAGAGAACACTGAAGCTTTCTTT. This translates into CASSYGENTEAFF.

The chain has TRBV10-2 and TRBJ2-7; 8 bases agree with TRBD2. Germline values: CDR1 WSHSY, CDR2 SAAADI. The CDR3 sequence is 12 residues long. Germline trimming cut 6 bases from V and 6 bases from J; bases unmatched to any gene: 4. The CDR3 DNA reads TGCGCCAGCAGCGGACTAGCCCGCGAGCAGTACTTC. Its protein is CASSGLAREQYF.

This chain joins TRBV6-6 and TRBJ1-4; a weak D match, TRBD1 (5 bases). The CDR3 totals 15 residues. Germline V gene data show CDR1 as MNHNY and CDR2 as SVGAGI (reference sequence). V was clipped by 0 bases and J by 5 bases, with 10 bases between them. The CDR3 spells CASSYSWQGNEKLFF. For the CDR3, the DNA is TGTGCCAGCAGTTACTCATGGCAGGGAAATGAAAAACTGTTTTTT.

V usage is TRBV14 and J usage is TRBJ1-4, with D possibly matching TRBD1 (5 bases). The V gene lost 4 bases and the J gene lost 4 bases, with 13 bases spanning the gap. Germline CDR1 and CDR2: SGHDN and FVKESK. CDR3 length: 15 amino acids. The CDR3 loop is CASSPAGGVNEKLFF. The DNA for the CDR3 is TGTGCCAGCAGCCCCGCGGGAGGGGTTAATGAAAAACTGTTTTTT.

V and J are TRBV9 and TRBJ1-1; 7 bases fit TRBD1. The germline V gene has CDR1 SGDLS and CDR2 YYNGEE. The CDR3 has 13 amino acids. V dropped 4 bases and J dropped 4; count of bases not matched to a gene: 4. CDR3 coding DNA: TGTGCCAGCAGCCCCCGGGACAGCACTGAAGCTTTCTTT. It translates to CASSPRDSTEAFF. Together with reference TRBV9 and TRBJ1-1, the CDR3 gives the full variable domain: DSGVTQTPKHLITATGQRVTLRCSPRSGDLSVYWYQQSLDQGLQFLIQYYNGEERAKGNILERFSAQQFPDLHSELNLSSLELGDSALYFCASSPRDSTEAFFGQGTRLTVV.

This clone was recorded only once. This chain uses TRBV6-5 with TRBJ2-7; 7 bases fit TRBD2. After removal of 2 bases from V and 4 bases from J, the junction contained 5 bases not matched to a gene. This CDR3 region has 14 residues. The germline V gene encodes CDR1 MNHEY and CDR2 SVGAGI. CDR3 loop: CASSYEREGYEQYF. The CDR3 DNA is TGTGCCAGCAGTTACGAGCGGGAAGGGTACGAGCAGTACTTC.

The chain carries TRBV19 and TRBJ1-1; 8 bases align to TRBD1. The CDR3 loop spans 15 amino acids. Trimming removed 7 bases from V and 1 base from J; junction bases left unmatched: 8. Germline-derived CDR1 and CDR2 are LNHDA and SQIVND (reference sequence). CDR3 region: CASTAWTGPNTEAFF. CDR3 DNA sequence: TGTGCCAGTACCGCATGGACAGGGCCGAACACTGAAGCTTTCTTT.

V and J are TRBV5-1 and TRBJ2-5; the match to TRBD1 covers 7 bases. Per germline, CDR1 SGHRS and CDR2 YFSETQ. V trimming: 4 bases; J trimming: 5 bases; junction bases outside the gene matches: 8. The CDR3 is 14 amino acids. Written as DNA, the CDR3 is TGCGCCAGCAGCACCCCGACAGGGCAGGAGACCCAGTACTTC. It encodes CASSTPTGQETQYF. Full variable domain (remainder filled in from reference TRBV5-1 and TRBJ2-5): KAGVTQTPRYLIKTRGQQVTLSCSPISGHRSVSWYQQTPGQGLQFLFEYFSETQRNKGNFPGRFSGRQFSNSRSEMNVSTLELGDSALYLCASSTPTGQETQYFGPGTRLLVL.

This clone was detected only once. This chain joins TRBV7-2 and TRBJ2-1; TRBD1 matches 8 bases. The CDR3 is 14 residues long. The V gene's germline CDR1 is SGHTA and CDR2 FQGNSA. Losses at the gene ends were 5 bases for V and 3 bases for J; bases not matched to a gene: 3. CDR3 protein: CASSRDRSYNEQFF. CDR3 DNA sequence: TGTGCCAGCAGCCGGGACAGGAGCTACAATGAGCAGTTCTTC.

The genes are TRBV28 and TRBJ1-2; 7 positions match TRBD1. CDR3 size: 15 residues. V was pared by 4 bases and J by 2 bases, with 7 bases of the junction left unmatched. Per the germline V gene, CDR1 is MDHEN and CDR2 is SYDVKM. The CDR3: CASSYAGGSNYGYTF. The CDR3 DNA sequence: TGTGCCAGCAGTTATGCAGGGGGATCGAACTATGGCTACACCTTC.

The chain couples TRBV28 to TRBJ2-7, with 9 bases fitting TRBD1. Germline CDR1 reads MDHEN; CDR2 reads SYDVKM. With V trimmed by 6 bases and J by 2 bases, 8 bases remained unmatched. This CDR3 is built from 15 residues. In nucleotides, the CDR3 is TGTGCCAGCAGCACCCAGACAGGGGGTCCCTACGAGCAGTACTTC. Amino acid sequence: CASSTQTGGPYEQYF.

The chain uses TRBV28 and TRBJ1-2; 10 bases match TRBD1. Germline V gene lookup returns CDR1 MDHEN and CDR2 SYDVKM. The CDR3 is made up of 14 amino acids. The junction had 7 bases not matched to a gene; V was cut back by 7 bases and J by 5 bases. DNA for the CDR3: TGTGCCAGCAAGCGAGACAGGGGGCTATATGGCTACACCTTC. Translated: CASKRDRGLYGYTF.

The rearrangement uses TRBV19 and TRBJ2-3; possible D gene TRBD2, 5 bases. The CDR3 is 16 residues long. Trimming left V 0 bases short and J 0 bases short, with 10 bases between. The germline V gene has CDR1 LNHDA and CDR2 SQIVND (reference sequence). This chain's CDR3 is CASSIDQQRSTDTQYF. The CDR3 DNA follows: TGTGCCAGTAGTATAGATCAGCAGCGGAGCACAGATACGCAGTATTTT.

The count of this clone is one. The chain uses TRBV4-1 and TRBJ2-2, with TRBD2 matching 8 bases. This CDR3 contains 17 residues. CDR1 is MGHRA, CDR2 YSYEKL, per germline. Unmatched junction bases numbered 8, after V lost 3 bases and J lost 2 bases. CDR3 nucleotides: TGCGCCAGCAGCCACGGACGCGCGGGAGGTAACACCGGGGAGCTGTTTTTT. It specifies CASSHGRAGGNTGELFF.

The chain recombines TRBV5-6 with TRBJ1-5; weak D call: TRBD1 (6 bases). This CDR3 has 16 amino acids. CDR1 is SGHDT, CDR2 YYEEEE, per germline. V lost 4 bases to trimming and J lost 5 bases, with 19 bases between them. CDR3 protein: CASSTIEGGADQPQHF. The CDR3 coding sequence is TGTGCCAGCAGCACTATTGAAGGGGGAGCGGATCAGCCCCAGCATTTT.